This entry describes one TCR beta chain. What it recognizes is unknown. cDNA molecules carried unique molecular identifiers, and template switching added a universal primer site. TCRdb re-called the 5' RACE reads through MiXCR, storing one row per CDR3 protein. Of under 300,000 distinct CDR3 sequences in the sample, 10% to 15% were seen once. V was pared by 2 bases and J by 5 bases, with 13 bases of the junction left unmatched. CDR3 size: 17 residues. From germline, CDR1 is SGHVS and CDR2 FQNEAQ. The sample belongs to a study of identical twins. Study-level results: In cord blood, abundant beta clonotypes had fewer insertions; memory showed no trend. Where beta out-of-frame sequences were concerned, excess twin sharing was weaker.

Separately, the same data were catalogued under a study of yellow fever vaccine responses in identical twins.

Sequenced material: memory (CD45RO+) T cells sorted from blood. The chain is built from TRBV7-8 and TRBJ2-5; 8 positions match TRBD2. The receptor was isolated from a woman between 18 and 29 years old in good health. CDR3 region: CASSLFLSGRGGETQYF. CDR3 DNA: TGTGCCAGCAGCTTATTTTTGAGCGGGAGAGGAGGGGAGACCCAGTACTTC.